These 11 T cell receptor beta chains were sequenced from one sample in a study of control samples from healthy donors and cancer patients. Libraries were prepared by immunoSEQ multiplex PCR; TCRdb keeps only in-frame clonotypes and omits some of them. The repertoire consists of some 130,000 clones, with around nine tenths occurring once and the leading ten covering 8.5% to 9.5%. The sample comprised blood. Source of these receptors: a woman aged 25-40 years in good health.

The chain is built from TRBV29-1 and TRBJ2-5, with D unresolved. CDR3 size: 12 residues. CDR1 is SQVTM and CDR2 is ANQGSEA in the germline V gene. V shed 5 bases and J shed 1 base, with 8 bases lying between them. DNA for the CDR3: TGCAGCGTTCTAGGTACCCAAGAGACCCAGTACTTC. This translates into CSVLGTQETQYF. Full variable domain (missing parts from reference TRBV29-1 and TRBJ2-5): SAVISQKPSRDICQRGTSLTIQCQVDSQVTMMFWYRQQPGQSLTLIATANQGSEATYESGFVIDKFPISRPNLTFSTLTVSNMSPEDSSIYLCSVLGTQETQYFGPGTRLLVL.

The CDR3 DNA is TGTGCCAGCAGGCTAAGGAGCAATCAGCCCCAGCATTTT. Translation: CASRLRSNQPQHF. The V and J genes are TRBV5-8 and TRBJ1-5; D not certain. The V and J ends lost 5 bases and 1 base respectively, with 7 bases between them. Looked up from germline, CDR1 is SGHTS and CDR2 is YDEGEE. This CDR3 is built from 13 residues. Full variable domain (rest looked up from reference TRBV5-8 and TRBJ1-5): EAGVTQSPTHLIKTRGQQATLRCSPISGHTSVYWYQQALGLGLQFLLWYDEGEERNRGNFPPRFSGRQFPNYSSELNVNALELEDSALYLCASRLRSNQPQHFGDGTRLSIL.

V is TRBV5-1 and J is TRBJ2-1, with a possible D match to TRBD2 (5 bases). Trimming cost V 0 bases and J 4 bases, with 11 bases left between them. The germline gives CDR1 SGHRS, CDR2 YFSETQ. The CDR3 extends over 15 amino acids. The CDR3 loop reads CASSLALGEYNEQFF. As DNA, the CDR3 is TGCGCCAGCAGCTTGGCCCTCGGGGAATACAATGAGCAGTTCTTC.

V is TRBV27 and J is TRBJ2-3, with D hard to call. This CDR3 spans 14 amino acids. V lost 3 bases, J lost 0 bases, and 7 bases lay in between. Germline V gene lookup returns CDR1 MNHEY and CDR2 SMNVEV (reference sequence). The CDR3 nucleotides read TGTGCCAGCAGTTTCGCGTCTAGCACAGATACGCAGTATTTT. This codes for CASSFASSTDTQYF.

The chain combines TRBV28 with TRBJ2-5; 7 bases line up with TRBD2. CDR1 and CDR2 (germline): MDHEN, SYDVKM. J gave up 1 base and V 7 bases, and 6 bases lay outside the gene matches. The CDR3 loop spans 14 amino acids. The CDR3 bases are TGTGCCAGCATGGCGGGAGCCAGCCAAGAGACCCAGTACTTC. Encoded protein: CASMAGASQETQYF.

CDR3 residues: CSVEPIGASTDTQYF. The CDR3 region has the DNA TGCAGCGTTGAACCTATCGGTGCTAGCACAGATACGCAGTATTTT. The chain uses TRBV29-1 and TRBJ2-3; D is unresolved. Germline CDR1 and CDR2: SQVTM and ANQGSEA. The CDR3 covers 15 residues. V lost 2 bases and J lost 0, with 12 bases in between.

This clone was seen a single time. The chain joins TRBV9 to TRBJ1-3, with D possibly TRBD1 on 6 matching bases. V shed 0 bases and J shed 2 bases, with 15 bases lying between them. There are 17 residues in the CDR3. Germline V gives CDR1 SGDLS, CDR2 YYNGEE. This CDR3 reads CASSVEGVWVPGNTIYF. The CDR3 nucleotides read TGTGCCAGCAGCGTAGAGGGGGTTTGGGTCCCTGGAAACACCATATATTTT.

The rearrangement joins TRBV2 to TRBJ2-7; 13 bases are a match to TRBD2. The ends lost 4 bases at V and 2 bases at J; junction bases unmatched: 5. In germline, CDR1 is SNHLY, CDR2 FYNNEI. The CDR3 totals 16 residues. The CDR3 DNA reads as TGTGCCAGCAGTGCAGGACTAGCGGGAGCCCCCTACGAGCAGTACTTC. It yields the protein CASSAGLAGAPYEQYF.

This sequence joins TRBV19 and TRBJ2-2, with 10 positions matching TRBD1. The CDR3 loop spans 15 amino acids. The germline CDR1 and CDR2 sequences are LNHDA and SQIVND (reference sequence). Trimming cost V 5 bases and J 7 bases; bases outside gene matches: 7. CDR3: CASSSGTGAVGELFF. The CDR3 bases are TGTGCCAGTAGTTCCGGGACAGGGGCCGTCGGGGAGCTGTTTTTT.

The chain recombines TRBV9 with TRBJ2-3; 8 bases match TRBD1. The germline CDR1 and CDR2 sequences are SGDLS and YYNGEE. This CDR3 contains 14 residues. Unmatched junction bases numbered 3, after V lost 3 bases and J lost 3 bases. CDR3 sequence (DNA): TGTGCCAGCAGCGGGGGACAGGTAACAGATACGCAGTATTTT. This translates into CASSGGQVTDTQYF.

The chain uses TRBV28 and TRBJ1-5, with D possibly TRBD1 on 5 matching bases. V was shortened by 2 bases and J by 5 bases, with 10 bases between the two germline ends. The length of the CDR3 is 14 residues. Germline values: CDR1 MDHEN, CDR2 SYDVKM. The CDR3 protein is CASSLNQGYQPQHF. Here the CDR3 DNA reads TGTGCCAGCAGTTTAAACCAGGGTTATCAGCCCCAGCATTTT.